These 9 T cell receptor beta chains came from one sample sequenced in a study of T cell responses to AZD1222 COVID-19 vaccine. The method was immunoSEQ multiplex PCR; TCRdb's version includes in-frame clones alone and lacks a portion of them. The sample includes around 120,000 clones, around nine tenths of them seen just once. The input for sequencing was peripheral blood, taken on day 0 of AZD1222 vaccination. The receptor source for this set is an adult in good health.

CDR3 amino acids: CASSLVSEQFF. CDR3 bases: TGTGCCAGCAGCTTGGTTAGTGAGCAGTTCTTC. The rearrangement uses TRBV5-6 and TRBJ2-1; no definite D call. Per germline, CDR1 SGHDT and CDR2 YYEEEE. The CDR3 is made up of 11 amino acids. V lost 0 bases and J 9 bases, leaving 4 bases between the germline ends.

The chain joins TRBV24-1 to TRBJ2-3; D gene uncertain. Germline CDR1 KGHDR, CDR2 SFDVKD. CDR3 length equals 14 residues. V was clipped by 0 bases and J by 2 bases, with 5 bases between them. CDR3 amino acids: CATSDLHNTDTQYF. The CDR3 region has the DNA TGTGCCACCAGTGATTTGCATAACACAGATACGCAGTATTTT.

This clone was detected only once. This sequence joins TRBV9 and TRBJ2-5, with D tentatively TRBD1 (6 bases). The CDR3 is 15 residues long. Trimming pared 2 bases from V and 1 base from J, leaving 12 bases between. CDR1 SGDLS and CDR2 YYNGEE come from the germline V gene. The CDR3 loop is CASSVLTGPQETQYF. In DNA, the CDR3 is TGTGCCAGCAGCGTCCTGACAGGCCCCCAAGAGACCCAGTACTTC.

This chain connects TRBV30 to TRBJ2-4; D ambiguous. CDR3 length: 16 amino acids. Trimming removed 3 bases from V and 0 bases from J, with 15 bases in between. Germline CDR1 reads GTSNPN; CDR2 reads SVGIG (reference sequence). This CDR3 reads CAWSLKASIAKNIQYF. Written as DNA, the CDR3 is TGTGCCTGGAGCCTCAAGGCCTCGATAGCCAAAAACATTCAGTACTTC.

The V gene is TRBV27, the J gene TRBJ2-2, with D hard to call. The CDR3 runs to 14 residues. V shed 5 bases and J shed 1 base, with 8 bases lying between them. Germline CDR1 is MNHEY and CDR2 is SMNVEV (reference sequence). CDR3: CASSTIQNTGELFF. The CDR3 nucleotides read TGTGCCAGCAGTACCATACAGAACACCGGGGAGCTGTTTTTT.

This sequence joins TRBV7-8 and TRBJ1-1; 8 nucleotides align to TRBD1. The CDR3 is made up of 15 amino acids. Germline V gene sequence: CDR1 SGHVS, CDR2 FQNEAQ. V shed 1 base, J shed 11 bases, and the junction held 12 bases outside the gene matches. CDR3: CASSLESRGQRRAFF. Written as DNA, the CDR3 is TGTGCCAGCAGCTTAGAATCCAGGGGGCAGAGGAGGGCTTTCTTT.

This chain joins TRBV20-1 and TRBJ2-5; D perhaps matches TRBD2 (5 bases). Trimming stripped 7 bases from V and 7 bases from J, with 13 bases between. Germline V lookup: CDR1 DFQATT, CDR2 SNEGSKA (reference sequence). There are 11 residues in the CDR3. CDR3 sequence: CSGGGEGTQYF. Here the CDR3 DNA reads TGCAGTGGGGGTGGAGAGGGGACCCAGTACTTC.

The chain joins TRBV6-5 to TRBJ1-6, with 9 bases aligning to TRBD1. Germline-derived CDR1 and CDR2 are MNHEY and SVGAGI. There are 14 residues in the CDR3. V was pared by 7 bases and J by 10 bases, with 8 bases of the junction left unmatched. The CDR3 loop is CASTQTGGGSPLHF. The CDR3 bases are TGTGCCAGCACCCAGACAGGGGGTGGCTCACCCCTCCACTTT.

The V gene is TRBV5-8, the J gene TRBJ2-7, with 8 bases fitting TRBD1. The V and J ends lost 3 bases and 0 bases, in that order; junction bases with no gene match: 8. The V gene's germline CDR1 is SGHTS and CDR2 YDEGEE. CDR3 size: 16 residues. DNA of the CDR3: TGTGCCAGCAGCTCCGGGACAGGAGCCCGCTCCTACGAGCAGTACTTC. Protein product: CASSSGTGARSYEQYF.